The rows below give T cell receptor beta chains drawn from one sample of a study of beta chain features in type 1 diabetes. Libraries were prepared by immunoSEQ multiplex PCR; TCRdb keeps only in-frame clonotypes and omits some of them. The sample includes 250,000 to 300,000 clones, approximately 25% of them seen just once. Sequenced: naive CD4+ T cells from blood. The receptors were sampled from a woman in her twenties or thirties with type 1 diabetes. Each CDR3 is given with its conserved first and last residue. Size is omitted from some rows. Given values are once, few, many or a class for expanded clones.

j_call: TRBJ2-7
cdr3_length: 13
clone_size: few
v_call: TRBV29-1
cdr3_aa: CSVERQGSYEQYF

j_call: TRBJ2-1
cdr3_length: 14
clone_size: few
v_call: TRBV28
cdr3_aa: CASSSGQLYNEQFF

j_call: TRBJ1-3
cdr3_length: 18
clone_size: -
v_call: TRBV30
cdr3_aa: CAWSRTRVRPTSGNTIYF

j_call: TRBJ2-2
cdr3_length: 12
clone_size: few
v_call: TRBV7-9
cdr3_aa: CASNDRAGELFF

j_call: TRBJ2-1
cdr3_length: 18
clone_size: -
v_call: TRBV14
cdr3_aa: CASSQRIATSGLKDEQFF

j_call: TRBJ2-1
cdr3_length: 13
clone_size: -
v_call: TRBV14
cdr3_aa: CASSRAEHNEQFF

j_call: TRBJ1-2
cdr3_length: 15
clone_size: few
v_call: TRBV7-2
cdr3_aa: CASSYKGTGGYGYTF

j_call: TRBJ1-5
cdr3_length: 12
clone_size: -
v_call: TRBV2
cdr3_aa: CASSENRQPQHF

j_call: TRBJ1-2
cdr3_length: 13
clone_size: few
v_call: TRBV29-1
cdr3_aa: CSVEGLRGYGYTF

j_call: TRBJ2-2
cdr3_length: 20
clone_size: -
v_call: TRBV19
cdr3_aa: CASSIARGLAGAVNTGELFF

j_call: TRBJ1-1
cdr3_length: 14
clone_size: -
v_call: TRBV6-5
cdr3_aa: CASTQTGNFPAAFF

j_call: TRBJ1-2
cdr3_length: 13
clone_size: -
v_call: TRBV7-9
cdr3_aa: CASSLVESYGYTF

j_call: TRBJ2-7
cdr3_length: 14
clone_size: -
v_call: TRBV6-1
cdr3_aa: CASSTLAGGTEQYF

j_call: TRBJ2-1
cdr3_length: 11
clone_size: -
v_call: TRBV11-2
cdr3_aa: CASSNGLVEFF

j_call: TRBJ2-3
cdr3_length: 18
clone_size: -
v_call: TRBV9
cdr3_aa: CASSDRTSGRLSTDTQYF

j_call: TRBJ1-1
cdr3_length: 14
clone_size: few
v_call: TRBV6-1
cdr3_aa: CASRRPQGHTEAFF

j_call: TRBJ2-1
cdr3_length: 15
clone_size: -
v_call: TRBV7-6
cdr3_aa: CASSLGSGGYNEQFF

j_call: TRBJ2-1
cdr3_length: 15
clone_size: -
v_call: TRBV9
cdr3_aa: CASSPGTSGIREQFF

j_call: TRBJ1-1
cdr3_length: 13
clone_size: few
v_call: TRBV29-1
cdr3_aa: CSVNRGGNTEAFF

j_call: TRBJ2-2
cdr3_length: 13
clone_size: -
v_call: TRBV30
cdr3_aa: CAWSQSGAGELFF

j_call: TRBJ2-6
cdr3_length: 15
clone_size: -
v_call: TRBV28
cdr3_aa: CASSSGGVGANVLTF

j_call: TRBJ1-1
cdr3_length: 14
clone_size: -
v_call: TRBV5-1
cdr3_aa: CASSTPGIRAEAFF

j_call: TRBJ2-7
cdr3_length: 14
clone_size: -
v_call: TRBV19
cdr3_aa: CASSIGRGPYEQYF

j_call: TRBJ2-3
cdr3_length: 14
clone_size: -
v_call: TRBV28
cdr3_aa: CASNGRELSDTQYF

j_call: TRBJ2-1
cdr3_length: 16
clone_size: -
v_call: TRBV7-3
cdr3_aa: CASSPRTSGSTNEQFF

j_call: TRBJ2-7
cdr3_length: 16
clone_size: few
v_call: TRBV7-3
cdr3_aa: CASSLRPGQGSYEQYF

j_call: TRBJ2-5
cdr3_length: 15
clone_size: -
v_call: TRBV9
cdr3_aa: CASSVGTGGGKTQYF

j_call: TRBJ2-2
cdr3_length: 14
clone_size: -
v_call: TRBV7-9
cdr3_aa: CASSPQKNTGELFF

j_call: TRBJ1-5
cdr3_length: 14
clone_size: few
v_call: TRBV5-1
cdr3_aa: CASSPGQGNQPQHF

j_call: TRBJ2-5
cdr3_length: 17
clone_size: -
v_call: TRBV7-9
cdr3_aa: CASSGGTSLSYQETQYF

j_call: TRBJ2-3
cdr3_length: 17
clone_size: -
v_call: TRBV7-9
cdr3_aa: CASTPRARAMSTDTQYF

j_call: TRBJ2-7
cdr3_length: 14
clone_size: few
v_call: TRBV7-2
cdr3_aa: CASSRSGRAYEQYF

j_call: TRBJ1-5
cdr3_length: 14
clone_size: -
v_call: TRBV15
cdr3_aa: CATSRQGSNQPQHF

j_call: TRBJ1-2
cdr3_length: 13
clone_size: few
v_call: TRBV6-5
cdr3_aa: CASRTSINYGYTF

j_call: TRBJ2-3
cdr3_length: 13
clone_size: -
v_call: TRBV18
cdr3_aa: CASSEDPGNTQYF

j_call: TRBJ1-2
cdr3_length: 11
clone_size: few
v_call: TRBV25-1
cdr3_aa: CASFENYGYTF

j_call: TRBJ2-7
cdr3_length: 15
clone_size: -
v_call: TRBV25-1
cdr3_aa: CASSEFADRTYEQYF

j_call: TRBJ1-2
cdr3_length: 16
clone_size: few
v_call: TRBV7-6
cdr3_aa: CASSPRVEGASYGYTF

j_call: TRBJ2-2
cdr3_length: 17
clone_size: -
v_call: TRBV4-2
cdr3_aa: CASSQDASGTNTGELFF

j_call: TRBJ1-2
cdr3_length: 11
clone_size: few
v_call: TRBV7-9
cdr3_aa: CASSSGEGYTF

j_call: TRBJ1-1
cdr3_length: 13
clone_size: -
v_call: TRBV30
cdr3_aa: CAWRPRQATEAFF

j_call: TRBJ1-2
cdr3_length: 15
clone_size: few
v_call: TRBV6-5
cdr3_aa: CASTTMTGTGHGYTF

j_call: TRBJ2-7
cdr3_length: 12
clone_size: -
v_call: TRBV2
cdr3_aa: CASAGASYEQYF

j_call: TRBJ2-3
cdr3_length: 15
clone_size: few
v_call: TRBV29-1
cdr3_aa: CSVTQTGGGTDTQYF

j_call: TRBJ1-4
cdr3_length: 14
clone_size: -
v_call: TRBV9
cdr3_aa: CASSVGRGNEKLFF

j_call: TRBJ2-5
cdr3_length: 11
clone_size: few
v_call: TRBV20-1
cdr3_aa: CSAASVETQYF

j_call: TRBJ2-3
cdr3_length: 17
clone_size: few
v_call: TRBV28
cdr3_aa: CASSLWGLAGAPDTQYF

j_call: TRBJ1-1
cdr3_length: 14
clone_size: -
v_call: TRBV5-4
cdr3_aa: CASSLSGINTEAFF

j_call: TRBJ2-7
cdr3_length: 12
clone_size: -
v_call: TRBV9
cdr3_aa: CASSIRDYEQYF

j_call: TRBJ1-4
cdr3_length: 15
clone_size: -
v_call: TRBV9
cdr3_aa: CASTPRASTNEKLFF

j_call: TRBJ1-5
cdr3_length: 14
clone_size: few
v_call: TRBV29-1
cdr3_aa: CSVLRGRSNQPQHF